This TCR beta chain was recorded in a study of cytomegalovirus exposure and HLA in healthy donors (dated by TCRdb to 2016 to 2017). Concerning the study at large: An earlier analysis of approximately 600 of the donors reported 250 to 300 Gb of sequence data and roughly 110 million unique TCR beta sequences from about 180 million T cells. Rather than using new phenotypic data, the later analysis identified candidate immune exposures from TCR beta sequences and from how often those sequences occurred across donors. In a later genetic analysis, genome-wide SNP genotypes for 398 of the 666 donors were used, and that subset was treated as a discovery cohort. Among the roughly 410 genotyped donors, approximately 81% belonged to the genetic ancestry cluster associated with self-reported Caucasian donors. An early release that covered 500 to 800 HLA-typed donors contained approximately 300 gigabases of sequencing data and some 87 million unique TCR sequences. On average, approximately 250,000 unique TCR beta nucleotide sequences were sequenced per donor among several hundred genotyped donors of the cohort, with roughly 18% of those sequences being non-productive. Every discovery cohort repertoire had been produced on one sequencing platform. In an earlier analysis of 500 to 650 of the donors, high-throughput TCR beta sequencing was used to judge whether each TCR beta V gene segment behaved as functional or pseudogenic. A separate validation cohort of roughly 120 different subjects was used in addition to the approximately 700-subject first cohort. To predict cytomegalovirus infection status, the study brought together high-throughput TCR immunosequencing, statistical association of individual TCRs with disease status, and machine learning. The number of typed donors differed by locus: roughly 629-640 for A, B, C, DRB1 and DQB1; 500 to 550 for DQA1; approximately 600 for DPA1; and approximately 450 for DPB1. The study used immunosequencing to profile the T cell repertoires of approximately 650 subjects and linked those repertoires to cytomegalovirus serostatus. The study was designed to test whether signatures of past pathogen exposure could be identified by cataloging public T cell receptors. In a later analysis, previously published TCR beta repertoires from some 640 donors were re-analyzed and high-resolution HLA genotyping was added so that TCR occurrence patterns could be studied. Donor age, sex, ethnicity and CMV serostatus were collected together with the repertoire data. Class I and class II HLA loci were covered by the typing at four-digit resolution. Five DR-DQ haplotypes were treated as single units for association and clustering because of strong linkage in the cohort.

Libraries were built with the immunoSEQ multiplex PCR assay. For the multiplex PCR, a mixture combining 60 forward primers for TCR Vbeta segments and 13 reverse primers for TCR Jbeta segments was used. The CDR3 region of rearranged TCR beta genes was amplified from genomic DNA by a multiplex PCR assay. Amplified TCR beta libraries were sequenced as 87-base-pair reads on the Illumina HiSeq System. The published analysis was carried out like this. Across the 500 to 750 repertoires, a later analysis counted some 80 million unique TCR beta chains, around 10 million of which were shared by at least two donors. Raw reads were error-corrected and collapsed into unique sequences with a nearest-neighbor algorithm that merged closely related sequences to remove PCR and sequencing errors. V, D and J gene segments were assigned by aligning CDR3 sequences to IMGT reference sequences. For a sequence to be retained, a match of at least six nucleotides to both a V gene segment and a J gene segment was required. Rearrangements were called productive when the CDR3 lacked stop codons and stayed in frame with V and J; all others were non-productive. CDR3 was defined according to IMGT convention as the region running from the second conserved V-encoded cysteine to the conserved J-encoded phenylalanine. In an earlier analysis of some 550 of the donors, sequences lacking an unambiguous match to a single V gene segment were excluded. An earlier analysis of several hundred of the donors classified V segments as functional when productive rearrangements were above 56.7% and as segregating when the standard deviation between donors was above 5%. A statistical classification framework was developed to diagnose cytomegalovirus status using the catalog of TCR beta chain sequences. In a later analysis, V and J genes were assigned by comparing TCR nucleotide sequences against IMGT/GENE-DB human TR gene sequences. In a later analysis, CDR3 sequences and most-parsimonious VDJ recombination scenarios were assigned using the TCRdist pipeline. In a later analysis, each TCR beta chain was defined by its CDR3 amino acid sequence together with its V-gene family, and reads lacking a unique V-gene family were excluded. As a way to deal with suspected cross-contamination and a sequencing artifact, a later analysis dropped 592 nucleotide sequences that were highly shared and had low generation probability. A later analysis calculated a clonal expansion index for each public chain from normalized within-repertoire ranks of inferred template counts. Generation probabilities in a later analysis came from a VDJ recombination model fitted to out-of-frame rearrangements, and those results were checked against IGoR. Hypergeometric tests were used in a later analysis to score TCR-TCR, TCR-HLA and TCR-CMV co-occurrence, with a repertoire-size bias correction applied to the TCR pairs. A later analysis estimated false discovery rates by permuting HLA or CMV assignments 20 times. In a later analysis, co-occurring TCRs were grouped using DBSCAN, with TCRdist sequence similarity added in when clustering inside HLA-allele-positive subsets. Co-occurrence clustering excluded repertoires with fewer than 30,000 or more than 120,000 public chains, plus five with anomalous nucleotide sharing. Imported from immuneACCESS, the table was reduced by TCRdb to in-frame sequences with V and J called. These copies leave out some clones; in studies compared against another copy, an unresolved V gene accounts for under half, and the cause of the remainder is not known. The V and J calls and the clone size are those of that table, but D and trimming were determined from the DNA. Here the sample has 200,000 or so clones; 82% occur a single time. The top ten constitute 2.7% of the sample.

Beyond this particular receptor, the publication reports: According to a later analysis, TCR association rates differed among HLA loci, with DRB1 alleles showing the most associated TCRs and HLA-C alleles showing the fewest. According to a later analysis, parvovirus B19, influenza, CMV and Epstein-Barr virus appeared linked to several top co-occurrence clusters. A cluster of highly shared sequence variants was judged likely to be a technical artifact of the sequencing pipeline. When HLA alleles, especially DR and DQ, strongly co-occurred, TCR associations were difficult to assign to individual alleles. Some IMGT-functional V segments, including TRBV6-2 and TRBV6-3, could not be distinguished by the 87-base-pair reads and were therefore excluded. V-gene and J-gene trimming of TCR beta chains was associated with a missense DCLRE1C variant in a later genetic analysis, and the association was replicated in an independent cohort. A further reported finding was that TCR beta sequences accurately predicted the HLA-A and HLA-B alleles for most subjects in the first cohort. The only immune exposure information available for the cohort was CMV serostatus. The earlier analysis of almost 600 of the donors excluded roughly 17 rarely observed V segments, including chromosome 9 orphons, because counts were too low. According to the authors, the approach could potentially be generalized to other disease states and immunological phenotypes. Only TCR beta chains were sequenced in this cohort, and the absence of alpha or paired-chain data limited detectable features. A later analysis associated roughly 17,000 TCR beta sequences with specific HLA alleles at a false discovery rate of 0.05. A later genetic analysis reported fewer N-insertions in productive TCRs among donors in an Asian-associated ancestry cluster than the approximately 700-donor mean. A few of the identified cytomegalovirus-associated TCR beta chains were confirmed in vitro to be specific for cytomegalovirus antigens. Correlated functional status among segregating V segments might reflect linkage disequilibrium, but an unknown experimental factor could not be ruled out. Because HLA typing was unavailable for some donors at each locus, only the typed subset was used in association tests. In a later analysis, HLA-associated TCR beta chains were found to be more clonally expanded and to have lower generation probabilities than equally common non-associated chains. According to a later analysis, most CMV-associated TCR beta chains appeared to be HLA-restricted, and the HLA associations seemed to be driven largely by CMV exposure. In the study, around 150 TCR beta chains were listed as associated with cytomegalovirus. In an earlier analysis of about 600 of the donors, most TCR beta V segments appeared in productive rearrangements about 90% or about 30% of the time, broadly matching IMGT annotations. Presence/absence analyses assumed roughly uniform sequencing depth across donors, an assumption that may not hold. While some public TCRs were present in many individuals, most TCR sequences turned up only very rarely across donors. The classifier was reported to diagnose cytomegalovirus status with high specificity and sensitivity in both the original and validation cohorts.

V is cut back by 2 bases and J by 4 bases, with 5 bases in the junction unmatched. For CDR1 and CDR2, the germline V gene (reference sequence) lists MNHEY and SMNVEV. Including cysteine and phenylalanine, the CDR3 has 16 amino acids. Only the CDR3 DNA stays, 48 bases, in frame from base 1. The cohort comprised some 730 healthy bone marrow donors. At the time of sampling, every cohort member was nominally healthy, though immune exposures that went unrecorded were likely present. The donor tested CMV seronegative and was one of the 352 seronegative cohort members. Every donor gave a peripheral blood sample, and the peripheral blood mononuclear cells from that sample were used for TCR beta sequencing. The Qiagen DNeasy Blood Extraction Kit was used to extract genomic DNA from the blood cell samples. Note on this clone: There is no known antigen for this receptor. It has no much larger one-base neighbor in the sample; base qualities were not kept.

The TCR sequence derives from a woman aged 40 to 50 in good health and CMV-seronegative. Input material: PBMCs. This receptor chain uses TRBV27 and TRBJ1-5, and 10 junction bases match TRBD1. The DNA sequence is TGTGCCAGCAGTTTAACCGGGACAGGGGATAATCAGCCCCAGCATTTT. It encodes CASSLTGTGDNQPQHF.